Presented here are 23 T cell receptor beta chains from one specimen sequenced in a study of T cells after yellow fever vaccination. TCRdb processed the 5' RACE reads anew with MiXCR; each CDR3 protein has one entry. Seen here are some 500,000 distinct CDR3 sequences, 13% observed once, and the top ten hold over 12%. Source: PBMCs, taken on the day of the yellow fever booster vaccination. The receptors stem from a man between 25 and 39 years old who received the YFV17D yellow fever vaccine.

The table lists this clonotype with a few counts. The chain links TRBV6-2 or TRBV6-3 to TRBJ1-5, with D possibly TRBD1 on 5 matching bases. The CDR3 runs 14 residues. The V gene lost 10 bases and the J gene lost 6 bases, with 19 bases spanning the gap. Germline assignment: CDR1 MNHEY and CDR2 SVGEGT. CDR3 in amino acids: CATTVPGERQPQHF. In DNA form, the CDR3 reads TGTGCCACCACAGTTCCGGGGGAGCGTCAGCCCCAGCATTTT.

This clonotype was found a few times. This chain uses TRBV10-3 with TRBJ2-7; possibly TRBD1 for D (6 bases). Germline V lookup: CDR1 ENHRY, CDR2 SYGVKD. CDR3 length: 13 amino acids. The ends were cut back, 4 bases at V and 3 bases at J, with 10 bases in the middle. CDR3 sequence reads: CAISARQDYEQYF. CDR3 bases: TGTGCCATCAGTGCAAGACAGGACTACGAGCAGTACTTC.

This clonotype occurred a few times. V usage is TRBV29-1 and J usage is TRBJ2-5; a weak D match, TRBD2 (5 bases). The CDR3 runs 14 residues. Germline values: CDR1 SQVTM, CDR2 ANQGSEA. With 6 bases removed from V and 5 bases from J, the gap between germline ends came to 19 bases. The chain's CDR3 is CSVLRRGFYETQYF. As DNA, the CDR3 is TGCAGCGTGCTGCGGCGAGGGTTCTATGAGACCCAGTACTTC.

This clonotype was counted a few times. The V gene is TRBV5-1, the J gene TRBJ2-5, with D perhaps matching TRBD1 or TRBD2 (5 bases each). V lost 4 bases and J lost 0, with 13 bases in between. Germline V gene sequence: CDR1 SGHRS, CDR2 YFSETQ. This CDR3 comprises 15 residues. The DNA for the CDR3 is TGCGCCAGCAGCCCGAGTGGGGGATACCAAGAGACCCAGTACTTC. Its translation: CASSPSGGYQETQYF.

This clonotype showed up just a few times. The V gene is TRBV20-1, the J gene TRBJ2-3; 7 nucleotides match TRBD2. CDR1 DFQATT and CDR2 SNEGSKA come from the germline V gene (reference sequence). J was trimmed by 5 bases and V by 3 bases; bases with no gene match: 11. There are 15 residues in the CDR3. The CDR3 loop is CSARVGGSAVDTQYF. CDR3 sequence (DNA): TGCAGTGCTAGGGTTGGCGGGAGCGCCGTAGATACGCAGTATTTT.

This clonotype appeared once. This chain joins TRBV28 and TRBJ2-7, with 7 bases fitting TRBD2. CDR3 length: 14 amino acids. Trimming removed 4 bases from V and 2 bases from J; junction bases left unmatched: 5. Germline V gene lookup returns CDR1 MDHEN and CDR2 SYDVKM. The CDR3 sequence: CASSYGGGTYEQYF. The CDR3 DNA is TGTGCCAGCAGTTACGGCGGGGGAACCTACGAGCAGTACTTC.

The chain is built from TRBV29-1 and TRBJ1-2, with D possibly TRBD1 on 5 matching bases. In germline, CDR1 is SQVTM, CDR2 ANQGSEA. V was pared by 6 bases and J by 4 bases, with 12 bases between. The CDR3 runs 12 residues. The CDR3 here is CSVWTGTYGYTF. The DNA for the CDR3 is TGCAGCGTGTGGACGGGGACCTATGGCTACACCTTC.

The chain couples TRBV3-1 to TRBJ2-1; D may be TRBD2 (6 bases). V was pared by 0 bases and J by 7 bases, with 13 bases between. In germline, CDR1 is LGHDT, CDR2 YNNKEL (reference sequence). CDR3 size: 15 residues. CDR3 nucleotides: TGTGCCAGCAGCCAAGATCCGGGAGAAGTGAATGAGCAGTTCTTC. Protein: CASSQDPGEVNEQFF.

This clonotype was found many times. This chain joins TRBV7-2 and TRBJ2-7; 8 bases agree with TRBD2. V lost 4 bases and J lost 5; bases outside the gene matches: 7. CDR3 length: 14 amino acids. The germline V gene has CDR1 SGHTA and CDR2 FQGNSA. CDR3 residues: CASSSIAGLNEQYF. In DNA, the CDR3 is TGTGCCAGCAGCTCGATAGCGGGACTGAACGAGCAGTACTTC.

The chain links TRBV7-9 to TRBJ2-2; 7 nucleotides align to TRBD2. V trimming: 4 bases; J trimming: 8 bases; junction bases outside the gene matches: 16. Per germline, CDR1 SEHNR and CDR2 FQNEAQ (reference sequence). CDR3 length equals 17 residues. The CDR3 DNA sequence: TGTGCCAGCAGCTCCTCGTGGCCAGCGGGAATGTCGGGGGAGCTGTTTTTT. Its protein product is CASSSSWPAGMSGELFF.

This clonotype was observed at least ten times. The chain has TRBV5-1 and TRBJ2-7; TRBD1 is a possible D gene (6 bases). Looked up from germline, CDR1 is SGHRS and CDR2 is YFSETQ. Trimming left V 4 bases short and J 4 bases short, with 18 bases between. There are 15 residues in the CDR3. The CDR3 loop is CASSKAPGERYEQYF. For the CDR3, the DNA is TGCGCCAGCAGCAAAGCCCCAGGGGAACGGTACGAGCAGTACTTC.

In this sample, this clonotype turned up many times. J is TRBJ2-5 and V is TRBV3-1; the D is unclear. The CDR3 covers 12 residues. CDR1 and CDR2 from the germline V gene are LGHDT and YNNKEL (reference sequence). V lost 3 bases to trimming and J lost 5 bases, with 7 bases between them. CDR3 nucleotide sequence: TGTGCCAGCAGCCAGATCGAGGAGACCCAGTACTTC. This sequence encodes CASSQIEETQYF.

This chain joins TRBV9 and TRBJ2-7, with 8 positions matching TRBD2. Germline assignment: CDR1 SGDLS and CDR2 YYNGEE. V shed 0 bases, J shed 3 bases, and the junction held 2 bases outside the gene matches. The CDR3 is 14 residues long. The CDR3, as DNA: TGTGCCAGCAGCGTAGCGGGAGGGGGCTACGAGCAGTACTTC. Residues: CASSVAGGGYEQYF.

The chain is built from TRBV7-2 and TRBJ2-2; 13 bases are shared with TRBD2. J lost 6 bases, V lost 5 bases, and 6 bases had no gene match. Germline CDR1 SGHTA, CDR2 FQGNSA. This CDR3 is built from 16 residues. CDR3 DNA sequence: TGTGCCAGCAGCCCTACTAGCGGGAGGGCCGCCGGGGAGCTGTTTTTT. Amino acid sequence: CASSPTSGRAAGELFF.

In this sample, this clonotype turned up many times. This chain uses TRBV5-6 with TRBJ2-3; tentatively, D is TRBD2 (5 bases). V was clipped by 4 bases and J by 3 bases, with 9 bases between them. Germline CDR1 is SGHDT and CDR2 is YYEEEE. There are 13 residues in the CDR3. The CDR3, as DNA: TGTGCCAGCAGCCCGACTATTACAGATACGCAGTATTTT. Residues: CASSPTITDTQYF.

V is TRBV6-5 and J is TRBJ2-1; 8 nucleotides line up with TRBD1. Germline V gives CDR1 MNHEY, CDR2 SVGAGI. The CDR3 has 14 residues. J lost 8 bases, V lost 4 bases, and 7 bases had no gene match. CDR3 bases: TGTGCCAGCAGTTTGTCCCCAGGGGGCTATGAGCAGTTCTTC. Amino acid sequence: CASSLSPGGYEQFF.

DNA for the CDR3: TGTGCCAGCAGCAAAGTAGCCAGGGGGGGATCCTACGAGCAGTACTTC. Translation: CASSKVARGGSYEQYF. The rearrangement links TRBV21-1 to TRBJ2-7; TRBD1 is the table's D call and was not checked against the DNA. TRBV21-1 is classified as a pseudogene. CDR3 length equals 16 residues.

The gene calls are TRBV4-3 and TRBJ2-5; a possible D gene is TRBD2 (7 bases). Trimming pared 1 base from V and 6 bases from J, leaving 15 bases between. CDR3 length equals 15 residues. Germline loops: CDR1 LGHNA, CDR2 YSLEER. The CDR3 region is CASSQAGGGEKTQYF. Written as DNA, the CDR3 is TGCGCCAGCAGCCAAGCCGGCGGGGGCGAGAAGACCCAGTACTTC.

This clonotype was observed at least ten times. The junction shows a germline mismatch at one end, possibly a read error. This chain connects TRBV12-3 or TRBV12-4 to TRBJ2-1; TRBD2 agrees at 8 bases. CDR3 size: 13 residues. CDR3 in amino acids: CASSLAGGGEQFF. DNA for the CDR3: TGCGCCAGCAGCTTGGCCGGGGGGGGTGAGCAGTTCTTC.

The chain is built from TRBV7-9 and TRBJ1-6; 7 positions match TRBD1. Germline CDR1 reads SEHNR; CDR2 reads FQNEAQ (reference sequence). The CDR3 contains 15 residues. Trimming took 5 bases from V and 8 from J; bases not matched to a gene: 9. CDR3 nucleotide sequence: TGTGCCAGCAGCCCATCGGGACAGATGGATTCACCCCTCCACTTT. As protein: CASSPSGQMDSPLHF.

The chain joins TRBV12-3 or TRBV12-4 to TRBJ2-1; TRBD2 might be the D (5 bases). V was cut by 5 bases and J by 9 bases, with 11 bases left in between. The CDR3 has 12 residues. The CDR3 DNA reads TGTGCCAGCAGTCGACCGGGATCTGAGCAGTTCTTC. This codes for CASSRPGSEQFF.

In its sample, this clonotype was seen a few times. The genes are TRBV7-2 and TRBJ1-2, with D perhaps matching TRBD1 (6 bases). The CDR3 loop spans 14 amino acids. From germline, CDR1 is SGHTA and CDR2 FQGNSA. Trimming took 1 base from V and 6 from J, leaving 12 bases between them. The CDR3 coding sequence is TGTGCCAGCAGCTTAGTGGCGGGGGCCAATGGCTACACCTTC. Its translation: CASSLVAGANGYTF.

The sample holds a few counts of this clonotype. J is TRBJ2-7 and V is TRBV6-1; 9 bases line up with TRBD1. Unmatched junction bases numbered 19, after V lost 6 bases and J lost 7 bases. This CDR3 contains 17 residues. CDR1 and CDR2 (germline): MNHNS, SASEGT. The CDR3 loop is CASRRLPGTGIFGEQYF. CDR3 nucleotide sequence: TGTGCCAGCAGACGCCTTCCCGGGACAGGGATCTTCGGAGAGCAGTACTTC.